The rows below give T cell receptor beta chains drawn from one sample of a study of T cells in Graves' hyperthyroidism and ophthalmopathy. TCRdb reanalysed the multiplex PCR reads using MiXCR and keeps one entry per CDR3 protein. The sample holds about 350,000 distinct CDR3 sequences, roughly 13% seen once. Source material: blood. Source of these receptors: a woman between 40 and 50 years old with Graves' ophthalmopathy. The conserved cysteine and the conserved F or W are not part of the CDR3 here.

>TRBV20-1
SARDITAPGYGYT
>TRBV5-5
ASSPGYIETQY
>TRBV20-1
SAPGTSGSVDSYNEQF
>TRBV27
ASSLAAGVLTQY
>TRBV6-1
ASMAGDHEQY
>TRBV2
ASTGSGRRTRNEQF
>TRBV29-1
SVELDGSGNTIY
>TRBV6-1
ASGRSGENFPF
>TRBV15
ATSRVQFETGVYNEQF
>TRBV19
ASSIQGHVSYEQY
>TRBV14
ASSRTEYYEQY
>TRBV20-1
SASGLGQGLTGANVLT
>TRBV6-1
ASSELAGGLNEQF
>TRBV7-9
ASSFASGGREEQF
>TRBV2
ASSEAGAGTDTQY
>TRBV6-2/TRBV6-3
ASSYWDTRGGNEKLF
>TRBV7-9
ASSLVLQKQF
>TRBV7-9
ASSKVGDLLREQY
>TRBV7-9
ASSSDQAEF
>TRBV27
ASSLAVSGTDTQY
>TRBV7-9
ASSLESGINTQY
>TRBV10-3
AISSYLGYGYT
>TRBV19
ASSPSGANVLT
>TRBV27
ASRRAGVIYEQY
>TRBV28
ASSYPSTEAF
>TRBV7-6
ASSMPGQGKENTEAF
>TRBV20-1
SARDIAISGNEQF
>TRBV5-1
ASSLGAYTEAF
>TRBV12-3/TRBV12-4
ASSLGGLGYT
>TRBV7-3
ASSLTGRVTEAF
>TRBV2
ASRPAPGNTIY
>TRBV6-1
ASSKGRGEAF
>TRBV6-5
ASSYSPNTGELF
>TRBV20-1
SAVTSGKNNEQF
>TRBV11-2
ASSRGLAGELF